This T cell receptor (beta chain) came from a study of regulatory T cells in long-lasting Graves disease. Time point described: persistent/refractory GD, antithyroid drugs over 5 years with positive TRAb. The TCR library was prepared using RNA isolated from PBMCs. Whole-study results and caveats: Study was limited to peripheral blood, excluding thyroid tissue. The TCR repertoire of persistent Graves' patients was less diverse than that of newly diagnosed ones.

Arm-PCR with iRepertoire HTBI primers amplified the CDR3 regions for these TCR beta libraries. TCRdb reanalysed the multiplex PCR reads using MiXCR and keeps one entry per CDR3 protein. The table has 700,000 or so distinct CDR3 sequences, around 30% seen once. With respect to this clonotype: Its antigen is currently unknown.

V dropped 0 bases and J dropped 4 bases, with 19 bases sitting between them. Germline V CDR1 and CDR2: LGHDT, YNNKEL (reference sequence). The CDR3 loop spans 18 amino acids. The receptor comes from a female donor with Graves disease. The material sequenced was peripheral blood mononuclear cells (PBMCs), taken when the disease was refractory, from a patient treated with antithyroid drugs. The genes are TRBV3-1 and TRBJ1-5; weak D call: TRBD1 (5 bases). CDR3: CASSQDSPGPLLNQPQHF. CDR3 DNA sequence: TGTGCCAGCAGCCAAGATTCGCCGGGGCCGCTACTTAATCAGCCCCAGCATTTT. Drawing the rest from reference TRBV3-1 and TRBJ1-5, the complete variable domain is DTAVSQTPKYLVTQMGNDKSIKCEQNLGHDTMYWYKQDSKKFLKIMFSYNNKELIINETVPNRFSPKSPDKAHLNLHINSLELGDSAVYFCASSQDSPGPLLNQPQHFGDGTRLSIL.